This TCR beta chain was sequenced for a study of T cell repertoires in cytomegalovirus infection (dated by TCRdb to about 2019). With regard to the full study: Recently identified HLA-C-restricted CMV epitopes, whose presentation resists viral immunomodulation, were targeted by peptide stimulations together with well-studied HLA-B-restricted epitopes. Donor HLA type was relevant to the analysis, because carriage of CMV infection together with the matching HLA type was indicated by public TCR beta signatures. General conclusions and limits of the study: The ex vivo response was dominated by HLA-C-restricted CMV-specific TCR beta clonotypes, which also provided the single most frequent clonotype in two of eight donors. In both this cohort and an independent roughly 350-donor cohort, the cumulative frequency of public TCR beta family members distinguished carriers of CMV infection plus the relevant HLA type.

This specimen's treatment or condition label, interpreted: in vitro stimulation with specific CMV peptide epitopes to enrich CMV-specific T cells. In the case of this clonotype: What antigen it recognizes has not been identified. No quality values exist for individual bases; no much larger clone is one base distant.

Based on the germline V gene (reference sequence), the CDR1 and CDR2 sequences are SGHNT and YYREEE. Clipping removes 7 bases from V and 0 bases from J, with 19 as the unmatched junction base count. Taken from cysteine to phenylalanine, the CDR3 has 19 residues. Solely the CDR3 DNA is kept, with 57 bases framed from the first base. The reads were generated on an Illumina HiSeq 1500. Using fastp at Q25 and MiXCR, TCRdb reprocessed the public reads and kept productive beta chains. Every entry covers one CDR3 protein and lists the most common genes and DNA from its rows. For this sample the table gives roughly 350,000 distinct CDR3 sequences, of which about 35% were detected only once. Of the sample, around an eighth falls within the top ten clones.

The material sequenced was cultured PBMCs, taken from culture after CMV antigen stimulation. The TCR comes from a human donor in good health (CMV status not recorded). Some clones in this sample may be carry-over from other donors' samples. Recombination joined TRBV5-4 with TRBJ2-1; a stretch of 7 junction bases matches TRBD1. The base sequence is TGTGCCAGCGGGTTCGGACAGGCGAATCCTCTCAGCTCCTACAATGAGCAGTTCTTC. It translates to CASGFGQANPLSSYNEQFF.